The text below deals with one T cell receptor beta chain. Its antigen is not known. The data are from a study of CD8+ T cells in alopecia areata. Study context: Treated individuals took tofacitinib by mouth, 5 to 10 mg twice daily. Study-wide results and limits: Lesional tissue from the scalp (especially in alopecia totalis/universalis) showed higher clonality than normal scalp. Possibly because of HLA-related factors, TCR sharing was less clear across patients than in mice.

The CDR3 has 13 amino acids. V lost 4 bases to trimming and J lost 3 bases, with 9 bases between them. CDR1 MNHNY and CDR2 SVGAGI come from the germline V gene (reference sequence). Sorted out of PBMCs were CD4+ T cells and CD8+ T cells. RNA was extracted and reverse transcribed into cDNA as the sequencing template. The repertoire was sequenced with immunoSEQ multiplex PCR; TCRdb's copy has only in-frame clones and lacks some. The top ten clones hold 11% of a sample with about 170,000 clones, 65% to 75% of them seen once. The sequence derives from a human donor with alopecia areata. The sequenced sample was CD8+ T cells sorted from blood, obtained at week 0. The chain joins TRBV6-6 to TRBJ1-1; possibly TRBD1 for D (5 bases). For the CDR3, the DNA is TGTGCCAGCAGTTCCGGGACGCACACTGAAGCTTTCTTT. This sequence encodes CASSSGTHTEAFF.